The clone carrying this T cell receptor beta chain was detected ten times or more. Its antigen is still unknown. The sample is drawn from a study of T cells in Graves' hyperthyroidism and ophthalmopathy. General study results and limits: A 13 V-J model separated ophthalmopathy from stable hyperthyroidism.

There are 14 residues in the CDR3. V was pared by 3 bases and J by 2 bases, with 6 bases of the junction left unmatched. Per germline, CDR1 DFQATT and CDR2 SNEGSKA (reference sequence). The investigators amplified TCR beta CDR3 regions from RNA transcripts. First-round RT-PCR with HTBI primers amplified the TCR CDR3 region. TCRdb re-called the multiplex PCR reads through MiXCR, storing one row per CDR3 protein. The sample has about 400,000 distinct CDR3 sequences, roughly 15% seen once. The source of this sequence is a woman between 25 and 40 years old with Graves' ophthalmopathy. The sample taken for sequencing was blood. The genes are TRBV20-1 and TRBJ2-7; 8 bases match TRBD1. The CDR3 region is CSASSGTGTYEQYF. For the CDR3, the DNA is TGCAGTGCTAGCTCCGGGACAGGTACCTACGAGCAGTACTTC.